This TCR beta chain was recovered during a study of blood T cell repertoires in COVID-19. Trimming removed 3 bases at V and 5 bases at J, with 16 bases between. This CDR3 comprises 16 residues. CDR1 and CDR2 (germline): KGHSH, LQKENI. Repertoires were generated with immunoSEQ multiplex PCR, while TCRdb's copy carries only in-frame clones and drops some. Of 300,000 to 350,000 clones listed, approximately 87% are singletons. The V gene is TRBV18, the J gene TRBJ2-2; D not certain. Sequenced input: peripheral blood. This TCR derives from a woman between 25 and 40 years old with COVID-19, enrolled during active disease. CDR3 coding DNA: TGTGCCAGCTCACCCATATCACCCCGAGGAACCGGGGAGCTGTTTTTT. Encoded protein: CASSPISPRGTGELFF.